This entry lists 27 T cell receptor beta chains sequenced from one sample in a study. TCRdb reprocessed the RT-PCR reads via MiXCR and lists one record per CDR3 protein. The sample yields about 680,000 distinct CDR3 sequences, approximately 14% seen once. Sequencing used memory CD4+ T cells from blood. These receptors came from a female donor in good health, serving as a healthy control.

In this sample, this clonotype turned up many times. The chain employs TRBV15 and TRBJ2-2; D is ambiguous. Germline assignment: CDR1 LNHNV and CDR2 YYDKDF (reference sequence). V was trimmed by 1 base and J by 5 bases, leaving 14 bases between them. This CDR3 is 16 amino acids long. The CDR3 DNA is TGTGCCACCAGCAGAGGCAGGAGATTGGAGACCGGGGAGCTGTTTTTT. It is translated as CATSRGRRLETGELFF.

This clonotype occurred a few times. This chain joins TRBV10-3 and TRBJ2-1, with TRBD2 matching over 7 bases. Germline CDR1 reads ENHRY; CDR2 reads SYGVKD. This CDR3 has 14 amino acids. The V segment lost 0 bases and the J segment 8 bases; nucleotides outside the gene matches: 4. CDR3 in amino acids: CAISESTSRHEQFF. CDR3 in DNA: TGTGCCATCAGTGAGTCGACTAGCCGGCATGAGCAGTTCTTC.

This clonotype has ten or more counts. The rearrangement links TRBV7-2 to TRBJ2-1; no reliable D call. In germline, CDR1 is SGHTA, CDR2 FQGNSA. The CDR3 consists of 14 residues. The ends were cut back, 2 bases at V and 6 bases at J, with 11 bases in the middle. As DNA, the CDR3 is TGTGCCAGCAGCTTATCCCCGACTCTCAATGAGCAGTTCTTC. Protein product: CASSLSPTLNEQFF.

This clonotype appeared many times. The chain couples TRBV6-6 to TRBJ2-2, with TRBD2 matching 9 bases. The CDR3 extends over 16 amino acids. V trimming: 5 bases; J trimming: 4 bases; junction bases outside the gene matches: 8. Germline loops: CDR1 MNHNY, CDR2 SVGAGI (reference sequence). CDR3 sequence: CASSPNSGGGTGELFF. The CDR3 nucleotides read TGTGCCAGCAGTCCCAATAGCGGGGGCGGCACCGGGGAGCTGTTTTTT.

This clonotype has a count of ten or more. The rearrangement uses TRBV6-5 and TRBJ1-6; D may be TRBD1 (5 bases). V was clipped by 11 bases and J by 11 bases, with 19 bases between them. The CDR3 sequence is 13 residues long. CDR1 and CDR2 (germline): MNHEY, SVGAGI. CDR3 region: CACTQGSRAPLHF. The CDR3 coding sequence is TGTGCCTGCACCCAGGGTTCGAGGGCACCCCTCCACTTT.

This clonotype was detected ten times or more. V gene TRBV6-5 combines with J gene TRBJ1-6; D call uncertain. V lost 6 bases and J lost 0, with 3 bases in between. The CDR3 spans 13 residues. Germline V lookup: CDR1 MNHEY, CDR2 SVGAGI. The CDR3 here is CASRSSYNSPLHF. The CDR3, as DNA: TGTGCCAGCAGGAGCTCCTATAATTCACCCCTCCACTTT.

The chain joins TRBV20-1 to TRBJ1-5; 9 bases align to TRBD1. The germline V gene has CDR1 DFQATT and CDR2 SNEGSKA (reference sequence). The CDR3 consists of 14 residues. The junction had 9 bases not matched to a gene; V was cut back by 7 bases and J by 5 bases. The CDR3 bases are TGCAGTGGGAGGGACAGGGAAGGGGATCAGCCCCAGCATTTT. This codes for CSGRDREGDQPQHF.

V is TRBV20-1 and J is TRBJ2-5, with 10 bases identical to TRBD2. CDR3 length: 16 amino acids. The germline CDR1 and CDR2 sequences are DFQATT and SNEGSKA (reference sequence). With 4 bases clipped from V and 5 bases from J, the junction kept 13 bases outside the gene matches. CDR3 residues: CSAISGGAMDGETQYF. In DNA, the CDR3 is TGCAGTGCTATAAGCGGGGGGGCGATGGATGGGGAGACCCAGTACTTC.

This rearrangement joins TRBV27 to TRBJ2-1; D unresolved. The CDR3 contains 13 residues. The V gene lost 5 bases and the J gene lost 2 bases, with 7 bases spanning the gap. CDR1 and CDR2 from the germline V gene are MNHEY and SMNVEV (reference sequence). This CDR3 reads CASSPWAYNEQFF. The CDR3 DNA is TGTGCCAGCAGTCCCTGGGCCTACAATGAGCAGTTCTTC.

This clonotype has only a few counts. V gene TRBV6-5 combines with J gene TRBJ2-7; D possibly matches TRBD1 or TRBD2 (5 bases each). CDR1 is MNHEY and CDR2 is SVGAGI in the germline V gene. Trimming removed 5 bases at V and 2 bases at J, with 16 bases between. CDR3 length: 15 residues. CDR3 region: CASSKQRDGTYEQYF. CDR3 nucleotide sequence: TGTGCCAGCAGTAAACAACGGGACGGCACCTACGAGCAGTACTTC.

This clonotype was seen only a few times. V usage is TRBV5-1 and J usage is TRBJ2-5, with no clear D. This CDR3 is 15 amino acids long. V lost 2 bases and J lost 2, with 13 bases in between. Per germline, CDR1 SGHRS and CDR2 YFSETQ. This CDR3 reads CASSLGNTNQETQYF. The CDR3, as DNA: TGCGCCAGCAGCTTAGGAAACACGAATCAAGAGACCCAGTACTTC. The variable domain in full, completed from reference TRBV5-1 and TRBJ2-5, reads KAGVTQTPRYLIKTRGQQVTLSCSPISGHRSVSWYQQTPGQGLQFLFEYFSETQRNKGNFPGRFSGRQFSNSRSEMNVSTLELGDSALYLCASSLGNTNQETQYFGPGTRLLVL.

This clonotype has ten or more counts. V and J are TRBV29-1 and TRBJ2-1, with D possibly matching TRBD2 (7 bases). This CDR3 is 13 amino acids long. Trimming pared 2 bases from V and 9 bases from J, leaving 14 bases between. The germline gives CDR1 SQVTM, CDR2 ANQGSEA. CDR3 protein: CSVERGRGGEQFF. Here the CDR3 DNA reads TGCAGCGTTGAACGGGGGAGGGGGGGTGAGCAGTTCTTC.

This clonotype was observed many times. This chain connects TRBV5-1 to TRBJ1-1, with TRBD1 matching over 8 bases. The CDR3 consists of 13 residues. Trimming cost V 4 bases and J 3 bases; bases outside gene matches: 2. Germline CDR1 is SGHRS and CDR2 is YFSETQ. The CDR3 loop reads CASSPDRDTEAFF. CDR3 DNA: TGCGCCAGCAGCCCGGACAGGGACACTGAAGCTTTCTTT.

This chain uses TRBV11-1 with TRBJ2-3; 9 nucleotides align to TRBD1. With V trimmed by 9 bases and J by 3 bases, 10 bases remained unmatched. CDR3 length: 15 amino acids. Germline lookup yields CDR1 SGHAT and CDR2 FQDESV (reference sequence). CDR3: CASSNRGLWTDTQYF. The CDR3 nucleotides read TGTGCCAGTAGTAACAGGGGGCTATGGACAGATACGCAGTATTTT.

This clonotype was detected only a few times. The chain couples TRBV2 to TRBJ2-5; D is undetermined. Germline values: CDR1 SNHLY, CDR2 FYNNEI. CDR3 length: 12 residues. The V end lost 5 bases, the J end lost 3 bases, and 7 bases lay between the germline ends. The CDR3 nucleotides are TGTGCCAGCAGTACTTCAGAAGAGACCCAGTACTTC. It yields the protein CASSTSEETQYF.

This clonotype has a count of ten or more. This chain connects TRBV12-3 or TRBV12-4 to TRBJ2-7; 12 bases are a match to TRBD1. V shed 4 bases and J 4 bases; nucleotides not matched to a gene: 5. The CDR3 contains 15 residues. The CDR3 sequence is CASSSGQGAPYEQYF. DNA for the CDR3: TGTGCCAGCAGTTCGGGACAGGGGGCCCCTTACGAGCAGTACTTC.

This clonotype was detected ten times or more. This chain links TRBV5-1 with TRBJ2-2; 8 nucleotides line up with TRBD1. J gave up 5 bases and V 5 bases, and 5 bases lay outside the gene matches. The CDR3 sequence is 14 residues long. Germline CDR1 is SGHRS and CDR2 is YFSETQ. The DNA for the CDR3 is TGCGCCAGCAGTGTCAGGGGGCAAACCGGGGAGCTGTTTTTT. Its translation: CASSVRGQTGELFF.

This clonotype was picked up many times. The chain is built from TRBV12-3 or TRBV12-4 and TRBJ1-1, with D uncertain. CDR3 length: 12 amino acids. The V end lost 8 bases, the J end lost 0 bases, and 7 bases lay between the germline ends. CDR3 sequence (DNA): TGTGCCAGCGGCGGGGTGAACACTGAAGCTTTCTTT. It yields the protein CASGGVNTEAFF.

The V call is TRBV7-2, the J call TRBJ2-1; D unclear. The CDR3 has 16 amino acids. With 1 base removed from V and 0 bases from J, the gap between germline ends came to 10 bases. Germline CDR1 reads SGHTA; CDR2 reads FQGNSA. Here the CDR3 DNA reads TGTGCCAGCAGCTTAGAAGGGATAGGCTCCTACAATGAGCAGTTCTTC. Protein sequence: CASSLEGIGSYNEQFF.

The chain combines TRBV6-6 with TRBJ2-5; TRBD2 might be the D (5 bases). V was trimmed by 8 bases and J by 2 bases, leaving 18 bases between them. This CDR3 contains 15 residues. Germline V CDR1 and CDR2: MNHNY, SVGAGI (reference sequence). CDR3 sequence: CASLGHGGQQETQYF. The CDR3 coding sequence is TGTGCCAGCCTAGGGCATGGAGGCCAGCAAGAGACCCAGTACTTC.

This clonotype was recorded at least ten times. The chain carries TRBV6-2 or TRBV6-3 and TRBJ2-5; no clear D. Deletions cut 6 bases from V and 4 bases from J, with 12 bases between. Per the germline V gene, CDR1 is MNHEY and CDR2 is SVGEGT. This CDR3 is built from 13 residues. CDR3 nucleotides: TGTGCCAGCAGAGGGCCCACATTAGAGACCCAGTACTTC. Translation: CASRGPTLETQYF.

This chain uses TRBV12-3 or TRBV12-4 with TRBJ2-5; D call uncertain. The CDR3 is 12 residues long. The V and J ends lost 1 base and 7 bases respectively, with 7 bases between them. CDR3 nucleotides: TGTGCCAGCAGTTTAGGACCAAGGACCCAGTACTTC. Protein sequence: CASSLGPRTQYF.

The rearrangement links TRBV12-3 or TRBV12-4 to TRBJ2-1; the D is unclear. This CDR3 region has 13 residues. V was pared by 3 bases and J by 8 bases, with 11 bases between. The CDR3 protein is CASSLKGSYEQFF. The CDR3 DNA reads TGTGCCAGCAGTTTGAAGGGTAGCTATGAGCAGTTCTTC.

This clonotype appeared a few times. The chain joins TRBV7-2 to TRBJ2-1; D not resolved. The CDR3 spans 14 residues. V lost 5 bases, J lost 7 bases, and 15 bases lay in between. The germline V gene encodes CDR1 SGHTA and CDR2 FQGNSA. The CDR3 protein is CASSDRGVLNEQFF. CDR3 DNA: TGTGCCAGCAGCGATCGTGGGGTACTTAATGAGCAGTTCTTC.

This chain joins TRBV13 and TRBJ2-5, with TRBD2 identical over 12 bases. The CDR3 length is 17 residues. Trimming at V came to 2 bases and at J to 11 bases, leaving 15 bases not matched to a gene. Germline lookup yields CDR1 PRHDT and CDR2 FYEKMQ (reference sequence). The CDR3, as DNA: TGTGCCAGCAGCTTATTCCGGACTAGCGGGGCCCCAGTGGGTCAGTACTTC. Its translation: CASSLFRTSGAPVGQYF. Supplemented by reference TRBV13 and TRBJ2-5, the full variable domain reads AAGVIQSPRHLIKEKRETATLKCYPIPRHDTVYWYQQGPGQDPQFLISFYEKMQSDKGSIPDRFSAQQFSDYHSELNMSSLELGDSALYFCASSLFRTSGAPVGQYFGPGTRLLVL.

This clonotype has ten or more counts. V gene TRBV4-3 combines with J gene TRBJ2-7, with D possibly TRBD1 on 5 matching bases. V lost 0 bases, J lost 2 bases, and 8 bases lay in between. Germline V gives CDR1 LGHNA, CDR2 YSLEER. CDR3 length equals 14 residues. The CDR3 sequence: CASSQEGRAYEQYF. CDR3 nucleotide sequence: TGCGCCAGCAGCCAAGAAGGCAGGGCCTACGAGCAGTACTTC.

The chain combines TRBV18 with TRBJ2-1, with 12 bases aligning to TRBD2. CDR3 length: 14 residues. V shed 6 bases and J 6 bases; nucleotides not matched to a gene: 3. CDR1 is KGHSH, CDR2 LQKENI, per germline. CDR3 bases: TGTGCCAGCTCCGGGACTAGCGGGCGCAATGAGCAGTTCTTC. This gives the protein CASSGTSGRNEQFF. The entire variable domain, with the rest obtained from reference TRBV18 and TRBJ2-1, is as follows: NAGVMQNPRHLVRRRGQEARLRCSPMKGHSHVYWYRQLPEEGLKFMVYLQKENIIDESGMPKERFSAEFPKEGPSILRIQQVVRGDSAAYFCASSGTSGRNEQFFGPGTRLTVL.